This entry concerns a single T cell receptor (beta chain). Its antigen is not identified. The record originates from a study of CD8 T cells in ankylosing spondylitis. CDR1 SNHLY and CDR2 FYNNEI come from the germline V gene. The V gene lost 4 bases and the J gene lost 2 bases, with 12 bases spanning the gap. This CDR3 contains 14 residues. Findings and limits, study-wide: Enrichment of disease-linked clones was reportedly significant in matched ankylosing spondylitis synovial fluid. Fewer than ten highly homologous variants made up a TCR beta motif that seemed to typify ankylosing spondylitis blood.

TCRdb re-called the 5' RACE reads through MiXCR, storing one row per CDR3 protein. The table has under 200,000 distinct CDR3 sequences, approximately 10% seen once. The chain employs TRBV2 and TRBJ2-7; possibly TRBD2 for D (6 bases). The specimen was blood, either unsorted or a sorted T cell fraction (not recorded which). This receptor was taken from a female donor with ankylosing spondylitis or in good health (not recorded which). The CDR3 loop is CASSVEGETYEQYF. The CDR3 nucleotides are TGTGCCAGCAGTGTGGAGGGTGAAACCTACGAGCAGTACTTC.